This TCR beta chain was profiled in a study of cytomegalovirus exposure and HLA in healthy donors. Findings of the study overall: For most TCR beta V segments, an earlier analysis put the productive rate at about 90% or about 30% of the time.

On this clone: Its antigen is not known.

The study ran its PCR with 60 Vbeta and 13 Jbeta primers. This table comes from immunoSEQ multiplex PCR, and its TCRdb copy is limited to in-frame clones, with some not included. This repertoire includes 190,000 or so clones. The clonotype comes from a boy between 10 and 17 years old in good health and CMV-seronegative. Sequencing was carried out using PBMCs.

This chain's CDR3 is CASSTPTGVGGNTIYF. In DNA, the CDR3 is TGTGCCAGTAGTACCCCAACAGGGGTTGGAGGAAACACCATATATTTT. The rearrangement uses TRBV19 and TRBJ1-3, with 7 bases aligning to TRBD1. Trimming cost V 4 bases and J 4 bases; bases outside gene matches: 10. Per the germline V gene, CDR1 is LNHDA and CDR2 is SQIVND (reference sequence). CDR3 length equals 16 residues.